Given below is one T cell receptor (beta chain) in context. The antigen remains undetermined. This sample also contains other DNA sequences that code for the same CDR3. The protocol was immunoSEQ multiplex PCR, while the TCRdb copy is restricted to in-frame clones and leaves out a portion. Among 550,000 to 700,000 clones listed, less than 80% were seen once. Splitting of CD4+ cells produced CD45RA+ naive and CD45RA-negative memory subsets. The entry originates in a study of shared clonotypes between healthy human individuals. Study results and limitations: Between a handful of donors, naive CD4 clonotypes were shared at a level of about 5%. Estimated richness values were generally larger in naive subsets than in memory subsets.

Germline V lookup: CDR1 SGHRS, CDR2 YFSETQ. Unmatched junction bases numbered 6, after V lost 2 bases and J lost 2 bases. This CDR3 has 16 residues. The sample was memory CD4+ T cells sorted from blood. Subset noted: CD45RA-negative fraction. The rearrangement joins TRBV5-1 to TRBJ2-5; TRBD1 agrees at 10 bases. This receptor was obtained from a woman aged 30 to 39 in good health. The CDR3: CASSLRPGQGQETQYF. The CDR3 DNA is TGCGCCAGCAGCTTAAGACCGGGACAGGGGCAAGAGACCCAGTACTTC. The full variable domain, its missing parts supplied by reference TRBV5-1 and TRBJ2-5, is KAGVTQTPRYLIKTRGQQVTLSCSPISGHRSVSWYQQTPGQGLQFLFEYFSETQRNKGNFPGRFSGRQFSNSRSEMNVSTLELGDSALYLCASSLRPGQGQETQYFGPGTRLLVL.